The source of this T cell receptor (beta chain) is a study of blood T cell repertoires in COVID-19 (TCRdb year 2020). About the full investigation: Samples covering the acute and convalescent phases of COVID-19 were provided by collaborators in the United States, Italy and Spain. The material from the prospective study consisted of cDNA or gDNA derived from T cells, B-cell-depleted T cells, or PBMCs. Subjects who had been exposed to COVID-19, were actively infected with it, or had recovered from it provided the deeply sampled blood TCRbeta repertoires that made up the dataset. A freely available public database, intended as a resource for researchers studying the immune response to SARS-CoV-2, is where the repertoires were released. Samples were obtained from the ongoing ImmuneRACE study (first 160 participants) and from 1,254 subjects provided by 6 global collaborators. A de-identified subject ID, COVID-19 status, age in years and sex were almost always included in the sample metadata. Where available, HLA class I and class II types were taken from metadata supplied by the sample provider and were not determined by assay-based typing. Study-level results and caveats: Clinical and demographic metadata were provided uncurated, with the amount varying by source and participant.

TCRbeta CDR3 regions were amplified from genomic DNA by means of the immunoSEQ Assay, a bias-controlled multiplex PCR. The authors processed their data as follows. The number of nucleated cells in each sample was estimated by amplification of reference gene primers within the assay. To quantify the absolute abundance of each unique TCRbeta CDR3 rearrangement, sequence reads were collapsed and filtered. For each sample, productive Simpson clonality was calculated as the square root of Simpson's diversity index over productive rearrangements. This immuneACCESS table, as held by TCRdb, lists in-frame sequences with V and J called but not all clones. Of the missing ones, under half trace to an unresolved V gene in checked studies; the others have no known cause. V and J calls and clone size follow that table, whereas D and trimming were derived from the DNA. The table for this sample lists around 200,000 clones; around nine tenths of them were counted only once. Approximately 1.1% of the sample is taken by the ten largest.

Measured from the cysteine to the phenylalanine, the CDR3 is 16 residues long. Only CDR3 DNA is held: 48 bases, read in frame from base 1. Via the germline V gene, CDR1 is SNHLY and CDR2 FYNNEI. V and J are truncated by 8 bases and 3 bases respectively, leaving an intervening sequence of 20 bases. Each collaborating institution followed its own protocols to collect whole blood in K2EDTA tubes. For TCRbeta analysis, collaborator samples were shipped as frozen whole blood, as isolated PBMCs, or as DNA extracted from either sample type. With regard to this clone: It lacks a known antigen. No base quality information exists; no much larger clone differs at one position.

In this chain, TRBV2 is recombined with TRBJ1-5; the D gene is possibly TRBD1, with 5 bases matching. The sequencing input was peripheral blood. The sequence was obtained from a man younger than 40 with acute or convalescent COVID-19. CDR3 reads: CASRVGARGDNQPQHF. DNA sequence: TGTGCCAGCCGTGTCGGGGCACGGGGGGACAATCAGCCCCAGCATTTT.